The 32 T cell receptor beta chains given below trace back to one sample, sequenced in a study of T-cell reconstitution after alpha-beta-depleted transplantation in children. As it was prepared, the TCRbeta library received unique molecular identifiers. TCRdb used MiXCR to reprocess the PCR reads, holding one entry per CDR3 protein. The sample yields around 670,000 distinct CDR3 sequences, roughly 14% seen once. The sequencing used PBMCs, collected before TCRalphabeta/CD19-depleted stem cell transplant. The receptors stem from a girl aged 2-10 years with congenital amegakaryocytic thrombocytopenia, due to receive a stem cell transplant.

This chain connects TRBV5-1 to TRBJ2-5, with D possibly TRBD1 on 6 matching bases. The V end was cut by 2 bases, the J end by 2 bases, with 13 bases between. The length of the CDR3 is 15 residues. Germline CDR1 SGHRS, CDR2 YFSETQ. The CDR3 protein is CASSFIPGQQETQYF. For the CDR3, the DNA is TGCGCCAGCAGCTTCATCCCGGGACAACAAGAGACCCAGTACTTC.

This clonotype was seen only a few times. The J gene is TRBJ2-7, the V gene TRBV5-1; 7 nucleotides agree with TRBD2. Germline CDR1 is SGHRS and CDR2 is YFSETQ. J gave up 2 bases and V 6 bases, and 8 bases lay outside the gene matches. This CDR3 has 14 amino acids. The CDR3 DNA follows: TGCGCCAGCACGGGTGGCGGGAGTGCCTACGAGCAGTACTTC. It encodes CASTGGGSAYEQYF.

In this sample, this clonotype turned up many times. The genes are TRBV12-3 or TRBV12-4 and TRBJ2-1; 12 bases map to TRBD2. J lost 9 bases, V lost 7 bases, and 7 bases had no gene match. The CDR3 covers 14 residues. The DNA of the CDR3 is TGTGCCAGCACAACTAGCGGGAGGCTCGGTGAGCAGTTCTTC. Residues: CASTTSGRLGEQFF.

This chain's CDR3 is CASSLVPLTGELFF. CDR3 nucleotide sequence: TGTGCCAGCAGCTTGGTTCCCCTCACCGGGGAGCTGTTTTTT. J is TRBJ2-2 and V is TRBV5-5; D gene uncertain. The germline V and J ends were trimmed by 0 bases and 4 bases, with 7 bases remaining between them. Germline CDR1 SGHKS, CDR2 YYEKEE (reference sequence). There are 14 residues in the CDR3.

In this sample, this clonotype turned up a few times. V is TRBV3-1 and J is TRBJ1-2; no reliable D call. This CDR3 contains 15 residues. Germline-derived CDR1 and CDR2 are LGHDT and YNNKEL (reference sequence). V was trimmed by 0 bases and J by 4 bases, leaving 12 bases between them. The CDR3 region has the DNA TGTGCCAGCAGCCAAGAAATCTGGGCAACCTATGGCTACACCTTC. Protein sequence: CASSQEIWATYGYTF.

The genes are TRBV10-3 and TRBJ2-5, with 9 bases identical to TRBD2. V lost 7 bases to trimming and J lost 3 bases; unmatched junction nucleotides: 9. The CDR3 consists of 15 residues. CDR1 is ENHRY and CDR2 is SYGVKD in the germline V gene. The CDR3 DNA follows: TGTGCCATCATGGGGGAAGCGGGAGGAGAAGAGACCCAGTACTTC. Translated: CAIMGEAGGEETQYF.

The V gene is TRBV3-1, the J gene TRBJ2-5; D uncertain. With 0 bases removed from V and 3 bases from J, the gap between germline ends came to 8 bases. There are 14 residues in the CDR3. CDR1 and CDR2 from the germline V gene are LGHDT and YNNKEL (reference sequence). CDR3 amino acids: CASSQDVGKETQYF. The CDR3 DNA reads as TGTGCCAGCAGCCAAGATGTCGGTAAAGAGACCCAGTACTTC.

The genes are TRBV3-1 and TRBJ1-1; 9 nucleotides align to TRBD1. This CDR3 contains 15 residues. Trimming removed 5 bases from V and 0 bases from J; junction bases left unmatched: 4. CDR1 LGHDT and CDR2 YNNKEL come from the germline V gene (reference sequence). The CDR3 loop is CASSGTGIMNTEAFF. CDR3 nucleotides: TGTGCCAGCAGCGGGACAGGGATCATGAACACTGAAGCTTTCTTT.

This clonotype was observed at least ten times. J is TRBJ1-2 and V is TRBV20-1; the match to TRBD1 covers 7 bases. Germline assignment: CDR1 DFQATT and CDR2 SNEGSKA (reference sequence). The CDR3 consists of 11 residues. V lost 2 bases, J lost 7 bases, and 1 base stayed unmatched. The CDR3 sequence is CSARQGGGYTF. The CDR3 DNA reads TGCAGTGCTAGACAGGGGGGTGGCTACACCTTC.

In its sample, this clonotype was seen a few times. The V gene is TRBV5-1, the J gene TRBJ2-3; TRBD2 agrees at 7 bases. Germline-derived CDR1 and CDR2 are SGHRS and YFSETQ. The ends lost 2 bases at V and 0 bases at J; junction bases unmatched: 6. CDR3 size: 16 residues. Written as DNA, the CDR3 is TGCGCCAGCAGCTTTTCAAGCGGGACTAGCACAGATACGCAGTATTTT. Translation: CASSFSSGTSTDTQYF. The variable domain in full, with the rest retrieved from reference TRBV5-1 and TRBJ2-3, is KAGVTQTPRYLIKTRGQQVTLSCSPISGHRSVSWYQQTPGQGLQFLFEYFSETQRNKGNFPGRFSGRQFSNSRSEMNVSTLELGDSALYLCASSFSSGTSTDTQYFGPGTRLTVL.

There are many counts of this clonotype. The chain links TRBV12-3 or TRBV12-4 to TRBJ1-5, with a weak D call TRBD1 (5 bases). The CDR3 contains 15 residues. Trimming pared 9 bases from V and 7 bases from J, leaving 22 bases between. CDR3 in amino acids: CASMPGPFKEQPQHF. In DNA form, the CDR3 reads TGTGCCAGTATGCCGGGGCCCTTTAAGGAGCAGCCCCAGCATTTT.

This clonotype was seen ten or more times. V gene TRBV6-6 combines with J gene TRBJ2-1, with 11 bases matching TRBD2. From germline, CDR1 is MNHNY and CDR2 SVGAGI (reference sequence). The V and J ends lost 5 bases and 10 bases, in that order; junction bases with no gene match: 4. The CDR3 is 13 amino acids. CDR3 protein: CASSLLAGEEQFF. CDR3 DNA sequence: TGTGCCAGCAGTCTACTAGCGGGAGAAGAGCAGTTCTTC.

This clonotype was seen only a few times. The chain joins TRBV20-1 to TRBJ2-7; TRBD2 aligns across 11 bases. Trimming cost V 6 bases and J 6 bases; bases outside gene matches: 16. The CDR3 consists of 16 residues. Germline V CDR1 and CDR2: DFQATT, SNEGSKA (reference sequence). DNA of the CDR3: TGCAGTGCCTCCCCCCTCTCGACTAGCGGGAATCTCGAGCAGTACTTC. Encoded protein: CSASPLSTSGNLEQYF.

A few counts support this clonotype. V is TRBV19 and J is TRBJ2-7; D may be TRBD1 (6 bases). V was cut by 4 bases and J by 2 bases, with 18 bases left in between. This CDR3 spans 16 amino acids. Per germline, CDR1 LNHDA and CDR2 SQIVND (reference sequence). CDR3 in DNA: TGTGCCAGTAGTACAGAGGATGGTGCAGGGGCCTACGAGCAGTACTTC. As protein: CASSTEDGAGAYEQYF.

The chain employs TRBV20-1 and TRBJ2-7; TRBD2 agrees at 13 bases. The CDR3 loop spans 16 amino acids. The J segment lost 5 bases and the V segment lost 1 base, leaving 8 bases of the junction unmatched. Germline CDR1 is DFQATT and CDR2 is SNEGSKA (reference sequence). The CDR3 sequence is CSARVRTSGRFDEQYF. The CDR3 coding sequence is TGCAGTGCTAGAGTAAGGACTAGCGGGAGATTTGACGAGCAGTACTTC.

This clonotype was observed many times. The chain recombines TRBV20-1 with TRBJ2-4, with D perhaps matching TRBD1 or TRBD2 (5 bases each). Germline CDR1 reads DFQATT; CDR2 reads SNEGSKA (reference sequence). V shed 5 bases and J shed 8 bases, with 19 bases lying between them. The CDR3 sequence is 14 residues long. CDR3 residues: CSAPLWDGADIQYF. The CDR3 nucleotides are TGCAGTGCTCCTCTATGGGACGGTGCGGACATTCAGTACTTC.

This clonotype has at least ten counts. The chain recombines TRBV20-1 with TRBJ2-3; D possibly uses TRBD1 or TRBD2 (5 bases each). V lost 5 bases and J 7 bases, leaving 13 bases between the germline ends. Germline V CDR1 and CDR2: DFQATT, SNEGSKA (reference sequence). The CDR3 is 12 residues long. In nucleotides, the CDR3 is TGCAGTGCTGGGCTAGCAGGGAATACGCAGTATTTT. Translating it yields CSAGLAGNTQYF.

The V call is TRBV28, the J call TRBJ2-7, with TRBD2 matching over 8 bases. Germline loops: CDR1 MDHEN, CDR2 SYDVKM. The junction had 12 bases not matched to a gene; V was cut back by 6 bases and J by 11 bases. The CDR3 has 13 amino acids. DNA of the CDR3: TGTGCCAGCAGCAAACGGACGGGGACTAGTAAGTACTTC. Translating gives CASSKRTGTSKYF.

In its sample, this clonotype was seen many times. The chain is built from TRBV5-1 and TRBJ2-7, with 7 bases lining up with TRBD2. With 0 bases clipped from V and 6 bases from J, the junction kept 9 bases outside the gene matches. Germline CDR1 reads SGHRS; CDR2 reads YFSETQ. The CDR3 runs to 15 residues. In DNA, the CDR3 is TGCGCCAGCAGCTTGGGACTAGCTCTCCGCTCCGAGCAGTACTTC. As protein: CASSLGLALRSEQYF.

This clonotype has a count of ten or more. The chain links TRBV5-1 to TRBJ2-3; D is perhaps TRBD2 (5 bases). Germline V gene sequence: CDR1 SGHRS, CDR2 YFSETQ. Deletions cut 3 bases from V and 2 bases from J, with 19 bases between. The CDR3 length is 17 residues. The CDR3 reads CASSSEGTPIDTDTQYF. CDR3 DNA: TGCGCCAGCAGCTCCGAGGGCACGCCAATAGACACAGATACGCAGTATTTT.

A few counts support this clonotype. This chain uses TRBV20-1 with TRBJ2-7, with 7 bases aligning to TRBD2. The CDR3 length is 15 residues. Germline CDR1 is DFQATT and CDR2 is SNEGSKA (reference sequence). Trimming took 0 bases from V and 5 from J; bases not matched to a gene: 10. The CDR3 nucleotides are TGCAGTGCTAGAGAGGGAACGGGAGGAGGCGACGAGCAGTACTTC. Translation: CSAREGTGGGDEQYF.

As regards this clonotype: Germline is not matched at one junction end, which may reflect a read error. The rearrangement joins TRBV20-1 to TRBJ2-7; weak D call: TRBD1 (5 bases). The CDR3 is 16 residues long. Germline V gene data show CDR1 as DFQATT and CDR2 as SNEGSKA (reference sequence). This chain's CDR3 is CSAQQGVSRRFHEQHF. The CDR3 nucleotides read TGCAGTGCCCAGCAGGGTGTCTCTAGACGCTTCCACGAGCAGCACTTC.

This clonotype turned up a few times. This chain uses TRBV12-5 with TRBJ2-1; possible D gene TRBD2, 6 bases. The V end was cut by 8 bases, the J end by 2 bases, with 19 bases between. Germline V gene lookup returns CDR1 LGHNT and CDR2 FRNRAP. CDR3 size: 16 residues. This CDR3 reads CASKRLGGMAYNEQFF. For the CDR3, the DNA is TGTGCTAGTAAACGTCTAGGCGGGATGGCCTACAATGAGCAGTTCTTC.

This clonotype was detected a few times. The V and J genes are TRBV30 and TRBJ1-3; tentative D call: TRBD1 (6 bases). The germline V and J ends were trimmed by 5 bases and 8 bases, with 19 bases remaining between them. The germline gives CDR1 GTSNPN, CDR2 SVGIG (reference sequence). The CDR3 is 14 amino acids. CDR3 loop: CAWLAYNGQHTIYF. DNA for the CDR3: TGTGCCTGGCTCGCTTACAACGGACAGCACACCATATATTTT. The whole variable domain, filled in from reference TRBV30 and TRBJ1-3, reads SQTIHQWPATLVQPVGSPLSLECTVEGTSNPNLYWYRQAAGRGLQLLFYSVGIGQISSEVPQNLSASRPQDRQFILSSKKLLLSDSGFYLCAWLAYNGQHTIYFGEGSWLTVV.

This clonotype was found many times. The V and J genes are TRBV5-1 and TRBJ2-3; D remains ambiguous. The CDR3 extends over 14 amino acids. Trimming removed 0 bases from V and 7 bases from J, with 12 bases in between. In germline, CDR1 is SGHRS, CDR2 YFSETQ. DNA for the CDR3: TGCGCCAGCAGCTTGGGTGGCCCACCGAATACGCAGTATTTT. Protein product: CASSLGGPPNTQYF.

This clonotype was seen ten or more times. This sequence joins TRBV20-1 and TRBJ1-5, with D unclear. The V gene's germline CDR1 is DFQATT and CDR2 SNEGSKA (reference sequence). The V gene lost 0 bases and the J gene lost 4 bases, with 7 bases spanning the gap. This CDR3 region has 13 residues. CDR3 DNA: TGCAGTGCTAGAGATCTGAGGAATCAGCCCCAGCATTTT. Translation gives CSARDLRNQPQHF.

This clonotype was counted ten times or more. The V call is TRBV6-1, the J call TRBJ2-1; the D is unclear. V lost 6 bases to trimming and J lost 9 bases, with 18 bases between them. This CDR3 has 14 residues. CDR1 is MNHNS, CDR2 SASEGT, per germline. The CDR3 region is CASSTSRAQAEQFF. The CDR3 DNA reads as TGTGCCAGCAGCACATCTAGGGCCCAGGCTGAGCAGTTCTTC.

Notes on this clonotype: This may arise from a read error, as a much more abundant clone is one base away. The CDR3 bases are TGTGCCAGCAGTTTTCTCGGCTACATCTTC. Protein product: CASSFLGYIF. The chain joins TRBV12-3 or TRBV12-4 to TRBJ1-2; D not resolved. This CDR3 has 10 residues.

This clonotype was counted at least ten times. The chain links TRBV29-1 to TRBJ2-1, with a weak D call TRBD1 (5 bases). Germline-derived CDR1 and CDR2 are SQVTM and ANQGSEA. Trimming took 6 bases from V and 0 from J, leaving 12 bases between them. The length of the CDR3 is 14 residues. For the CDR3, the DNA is TGCAGCGTCCTTAGGGGTAGCTCCTACAATGAGCAGTTCTTC. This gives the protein CSVLRGSSYNEQFF.

The CDR3 DNA sequence: TGTGCCAGCAATGGGCAGCTCACAGATACGCAGTATTTT. This codes for CASNGQLTDTQYF. The rearrangement links TRBV6-2 or TRBV6-3 to TRBJ2-3, with D unresolved. The CDR3 consists of 13 residues. The V end lost 7 bases, the J end lost 2 bases, and 10 bases lay between the germline ends. Germline assignment: CDR1 MNHEY and CDR2 SVGEGT.

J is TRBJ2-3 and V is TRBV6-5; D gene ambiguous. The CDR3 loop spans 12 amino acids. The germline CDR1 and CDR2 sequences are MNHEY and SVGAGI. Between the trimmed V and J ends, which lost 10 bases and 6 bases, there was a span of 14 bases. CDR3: CATNSVTDTQYF. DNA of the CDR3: TGTGCCACCAACTCGGTAACCGATACGCAGTATTTT.

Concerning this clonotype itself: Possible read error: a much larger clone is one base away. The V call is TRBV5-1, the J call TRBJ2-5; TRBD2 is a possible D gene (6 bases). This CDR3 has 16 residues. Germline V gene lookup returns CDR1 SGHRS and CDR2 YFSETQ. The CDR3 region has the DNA TGCGCCAGCAGCTTGGTCGGGCTATCCGGGGGAGAGCCCCAGTACTTC. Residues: CASSLVGLSGGEPQYF.